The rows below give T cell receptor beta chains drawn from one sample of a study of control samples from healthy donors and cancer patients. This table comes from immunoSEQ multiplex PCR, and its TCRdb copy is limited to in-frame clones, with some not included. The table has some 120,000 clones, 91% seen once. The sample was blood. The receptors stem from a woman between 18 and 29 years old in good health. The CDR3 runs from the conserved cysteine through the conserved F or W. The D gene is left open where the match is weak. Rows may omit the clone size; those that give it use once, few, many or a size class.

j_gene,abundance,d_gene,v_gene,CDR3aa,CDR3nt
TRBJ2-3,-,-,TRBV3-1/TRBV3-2,CASSLVGQKFTDTQYF,TGTGCCAGCAGCTTGGTCGGGCAGAAATTCACAGATACGCAGTATTTT
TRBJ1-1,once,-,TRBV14,CASSPTGGLHTEAFF,TGTGCCAGCAGCCCAACGGGGGGACTCCACACTGAAGCTTTCTTT
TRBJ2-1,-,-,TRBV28,CASSAGTLSSYNEQFF,TGTGCCAGCAGTGCCGGGACCCTAAGCTCCTACAATGAGCAGTTCTTC
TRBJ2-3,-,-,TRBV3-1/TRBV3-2,CASTSRGGPTDTQYF,TGTGCCAGCACGAGCCGCGGGGGCCCCACAGATACGCAGTATTTT
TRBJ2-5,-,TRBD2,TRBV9,CASSVATGTSGRAETQYF,TGTGCCAGCAGCGTCGCCACCGGGACTAGCGGGAGGGCAGAGACCCAGTACTTC
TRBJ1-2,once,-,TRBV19,CASSPRVVGYGYTF,TGTGCCAGTAGTCCTAGAGTCGTGGGGTATGGCTACACCTTC
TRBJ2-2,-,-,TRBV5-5,CASSPRTTSGTGELFF,TGTGCCAGCAGCCCTCGGACTACCTCGGGCACCGGGGAGCTGTTTTTT
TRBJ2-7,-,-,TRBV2,CASSEQGPVRNEQYF,TGTGCCAGCAGTGAACAGGGCCCGGTTAGGAACGAGCAGTACTTC
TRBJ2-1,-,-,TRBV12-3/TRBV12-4,CASSLRYNEQFF,TGTGCCAGCAGTTTAAGGTACAATGAGCAGTTCTTC
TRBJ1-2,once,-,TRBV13,CASSLGPGRYGYTF,TGTGCCAGCAGCTTAGGTCCAGGCAGATATGGCTACACCTTC
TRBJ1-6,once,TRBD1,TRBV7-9,CASSLGTGPGYNSPLHF,TGTGCCAGCAGCTTAGGGACAGGGCCCGGGTATAATTCACCCCTCCACTTT
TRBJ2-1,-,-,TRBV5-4,CASRPGGPYNEQFF,TGTGCCAGCAGGCCGGGCGGCCCTTACAATGAGCAGTTCTTC
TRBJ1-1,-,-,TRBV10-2,CASSRVTRGLNTEAFF,TGCGCCAGCAGTCGGGTAACCAGGGGCCTGAACACTGAAGCTTTCTTT
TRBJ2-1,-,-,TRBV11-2,CASSFGQSYNEQFF,TGTGCCAGCAGCTTTGGACAGAGTTACAATGAGCAGTTCTTC
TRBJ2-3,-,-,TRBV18,CASSTRWEPSTDTQYF,TGTGCCAGCTCAACCCGATGGGAACCTAGCACAGATACGCAGTATTTT
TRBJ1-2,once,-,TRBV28,CASSQPPRGSYGYTF,TGTGCCAGCAGCCAGCCCCCGAGGGGATCCTATGGCTACACCTTC
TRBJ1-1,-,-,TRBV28,CASSLLGTEAFF,TGTGCCAGCAGTTTACTAGGGACTGAAGCTTTCTTT
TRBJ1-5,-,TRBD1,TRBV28,CASSPPQGSRPQHF,TGTGCCAGCAGTCCCCCACAGGGGTCAAGGCCCCAGCATTTT
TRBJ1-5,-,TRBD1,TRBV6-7,CASTETGKVRQPQHF,TGTGCCAGCACCGAGACAGGGAAAGTAAGGCAGCCCCAGCATTTT
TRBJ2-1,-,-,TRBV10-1,CASSETEGRGAYNEQFF,TGCGCCAGCAGTGAGACGGAGGGGAGGGGGGCGTACAATGAGCAGTTCTTC
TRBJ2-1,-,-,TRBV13,CASSLGGRSPYNEQFF,TGTGCCAGCAGCTTGGGTGGGAGAAGTCCCTACAATGAGCAGTTCTTC
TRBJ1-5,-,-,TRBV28,CASIAWLRDSGSDQPQHF,TGTGCCAGCATTGCATGGCTAAGGGACTCCGGATCTGATCAGCCCCAGCATTTT